A selection of T cell receptor beta chains follows, all from one sample in a study of PD-1 blockade in classical Hodgkin lymphoma. Measured with immunoSEQ multiplex PCR; TCRdb has only the in-frame clones, and not every one. The repertoire holds some 8,000 clones, with roughly 80% as singletons. The sample consisted of CD8+ T cells from blood, taken before the fourth cycle of nivolumab. These receptors originate from a human donor with classical Hodgkin lymphoma. Each CDR3 is given with its conserved first and last residue.

CDR3aa: CASSITGGGEQFF
v_gene: TRBV19
j_gene: TRBJ2-1

CDR3aa: CSVQSTLYEQYF
v_gene: TRBV29-1
j_gene: TRBJ2-7

CDR3aa: CASSSFFPGLGTEAFF
v_gene: TRBV6-5
j_gene: TRBJ1-1

CDR3aa: CASSDPGLAGGETQYF
v_gene: TRBV11-1
j_gene: TRBJ2-5

CDR3aa: CATSGYNEQFF
v_gene: TRBV19
j_gene: TRBJ2-1

CDR3aa: CASSFRQGSEQFF
v_gene: TRBV7-7
j_gene: TRBJ2-1

CDR3aa: CASSSGTPPLHF
v_gene: TRBV7-9
j_gene: TRBJ1-6

CDR3aa: CARAPPGTSGSYEQYF
v_gene: TRBV10-1
j_gene: TRBJ2-7

CDR3aa: CASSLVEEREQYF
v_gene: TRBV5-1
j_gene: TRBJ2-7

CDR3aa: CASSTATLYEQYF
v_gene: TRBV19
j_gene: TRBJ2-7

CDR3aa: CASSLNSNQPQHF
v_gene: TRBV19
j_gene: TRBJ1-5

CDR3aa: CASSPMTDLYDEQYF
v_gene: TRBV19
j_gene: TRBJ2-7

CDR3aa: CASSQVRGPTDTQYF
v_gene: TRBV4-1
j_gene: TRBJ2-3

CDR3aa: CASSGDRSSYNSPLHF
v_gene: TRBV5-8
j_gene: TRBJ1-6

CDR3aa: CASSLGLLTDTQYF
v_gene: TRBV27
j_gene: TRBJ2-3

CDR3aa: CATSGNEENTEAFF
v_gene: TRBV15
j_gene: TRBJ1-1

CDR3aa: CAWSYSYQETQYF
v_gene: TRBV30
j_gene: TRBJ2-5

CDR3aa: CASAGTGNYEQYF
v_gene: TRBV11-2
j_gene: TRBJ2-7

CDR3aa: CASSQDMGLTGELFF
v_gene: TRBV4-1
j_gene: TRBJ2-2

CDR3aa: CASSNKDNYEQYF
v_gene: TRBV21-1
j_gene: TRBJ2-7

CDR3aa: CAWRTGSGNTEAFF
v_gene: TRBV30
j_gene: TRBJ1-1

CDR3aa: CASSEGGADEQYF
v_gene: TRBV19
j_gene: TRBJ2-7

CDR3aa: CASSLERVTGISYGYTF
v_gene: TRBV13
j_gene: TRBJ1-2